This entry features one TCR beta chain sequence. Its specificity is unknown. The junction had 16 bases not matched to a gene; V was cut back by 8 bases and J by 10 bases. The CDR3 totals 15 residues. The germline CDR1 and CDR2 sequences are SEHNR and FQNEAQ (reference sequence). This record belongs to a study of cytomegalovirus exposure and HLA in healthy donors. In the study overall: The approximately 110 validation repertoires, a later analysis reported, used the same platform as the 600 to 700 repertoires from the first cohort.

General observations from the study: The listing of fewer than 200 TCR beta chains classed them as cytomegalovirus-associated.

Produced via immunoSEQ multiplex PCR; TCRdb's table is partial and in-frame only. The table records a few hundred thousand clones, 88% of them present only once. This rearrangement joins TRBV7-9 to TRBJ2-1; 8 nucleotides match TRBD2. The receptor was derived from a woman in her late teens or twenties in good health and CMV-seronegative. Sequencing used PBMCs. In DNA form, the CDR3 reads TGTGCCAGCGCCACCCGATCCGGGAGGGCCGACGAGCAGTTCTTC. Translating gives CASATRSGRADEQFF.